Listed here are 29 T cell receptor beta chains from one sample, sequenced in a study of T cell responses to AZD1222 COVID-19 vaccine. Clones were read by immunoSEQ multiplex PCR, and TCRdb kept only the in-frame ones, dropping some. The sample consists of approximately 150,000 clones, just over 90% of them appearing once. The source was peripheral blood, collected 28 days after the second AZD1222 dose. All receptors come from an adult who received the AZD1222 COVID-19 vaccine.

DNA of the CDR3: TGTGCCAGTAGTTCCCCGGCCCTTGAGATTAGCGGGAGAGCTTACAATGAGCAGTTCTTC. It translates to CASSSPALEISGRAYNEQFF. This chain uses TRBV19 with TRBJ2-1; 9 nucleotides line up with TRBD2. V lost 5 bases to trimming and J lost 4 bases; unmatched junction nucleotides: 21. Germline loops: CDR1 LNHDA, CDR2 SQIVND (reference sequence). The CDR3 runs 20 residues.

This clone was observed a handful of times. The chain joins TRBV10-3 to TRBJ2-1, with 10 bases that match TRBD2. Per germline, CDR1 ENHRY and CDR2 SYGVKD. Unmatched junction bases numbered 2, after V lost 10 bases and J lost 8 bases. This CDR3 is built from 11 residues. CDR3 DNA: TGTGCCACTAGCGGGAGAGATGAGCAGTTCTTC. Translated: CATSGRDEQFF.

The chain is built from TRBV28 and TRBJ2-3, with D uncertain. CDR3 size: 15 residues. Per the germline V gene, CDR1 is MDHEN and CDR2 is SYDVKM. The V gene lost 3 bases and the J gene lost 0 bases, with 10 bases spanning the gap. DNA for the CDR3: TGTGCCAGCAGTTTGGTCGCGGTCAGCACAGATACGCAGTATTTT. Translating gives CASSLVAVSTDTQYF. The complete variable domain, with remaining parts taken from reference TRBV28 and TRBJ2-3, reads DVKVTQSSRYLVKRTGEKVFLECVQDMDHENMFWYRQDPGLGLRLIYFSYDVKMKEKGDIPEGYSVSREKKERFSLILESASTNQTSMYLCASSLVAVSTDTQYFGPGTRLTVL.

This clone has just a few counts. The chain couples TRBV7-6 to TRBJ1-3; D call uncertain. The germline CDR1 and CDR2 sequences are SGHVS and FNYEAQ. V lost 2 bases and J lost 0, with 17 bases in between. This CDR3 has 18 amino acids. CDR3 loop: CASSLTTQAALSGNTIYF. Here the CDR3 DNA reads TGTGCCAGCAGCTTAACAACGCAGGCTGCCCTCTCTGGAAACACCATATATTTT.

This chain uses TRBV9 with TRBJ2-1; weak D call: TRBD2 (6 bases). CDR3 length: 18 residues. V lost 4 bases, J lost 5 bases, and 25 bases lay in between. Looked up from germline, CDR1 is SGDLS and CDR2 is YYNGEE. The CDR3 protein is CASSPRGAKGDEDNEQFF. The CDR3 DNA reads TGTGCCAGCAGCCCCCGCGGGGCCAAGGGAGACGAAGACAATGAGCAGTTCTTC.

The DNA for the CDR3 is TGTGCCAGCAGTCTAGGGGGACAGGGGGCCTACGAGCAGTACTTC. Translated, it gives CASSLGGQGAYEQYF. This chain uses TRBV6-6 with TRBJ2-7; 11 bases map to TRBD1. The CDR3 covers 15 residues. V lost 5 bases, J lost 2 bases, and 5 bases stayed unmatched. In germline, CDR1 is MNHNY, CDR2 SVGAGI (reference sequence).

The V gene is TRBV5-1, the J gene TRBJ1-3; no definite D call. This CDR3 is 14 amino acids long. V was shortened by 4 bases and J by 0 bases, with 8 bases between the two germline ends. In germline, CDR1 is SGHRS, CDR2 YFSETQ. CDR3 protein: CASSPVSSGNTIYF. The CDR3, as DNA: TGCGCCAGCAGCCCTGTCAGCTCTGGAAACACCATATATTTT.

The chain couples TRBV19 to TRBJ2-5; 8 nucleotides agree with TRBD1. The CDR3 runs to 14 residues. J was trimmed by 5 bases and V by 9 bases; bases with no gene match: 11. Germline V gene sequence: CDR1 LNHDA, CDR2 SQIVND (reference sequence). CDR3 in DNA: TGTGCCAGCGCCAGCCCTCGGGACAGGGAGACCCAGTACTTC. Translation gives CASASPRDRETQYF.

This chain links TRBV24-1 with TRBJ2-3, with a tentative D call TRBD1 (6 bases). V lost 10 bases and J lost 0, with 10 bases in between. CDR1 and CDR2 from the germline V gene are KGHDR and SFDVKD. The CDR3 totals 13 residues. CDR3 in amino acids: CATMDRSTDTQYF. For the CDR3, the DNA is TGTGCCACTATGGACAGAAGCACAGATACGCAGTATTTT.

Here the CDR3 reads CASSLALGYQPQHF. CDR3 DNA: TGTGCCAGCAGCTTAGCGCTAGGGTATCAGCCCCAGCATTTT. The rearrangement uses TRBV7-2 and TRBJ1-5; no firm D call. Germline lookup yields CDR1 SGHTA and CDR2 FQGNSA. The CDR3 is 14 amino acids. V lost 0 bases, J lost 5 bases, and 8 bases lay in between.

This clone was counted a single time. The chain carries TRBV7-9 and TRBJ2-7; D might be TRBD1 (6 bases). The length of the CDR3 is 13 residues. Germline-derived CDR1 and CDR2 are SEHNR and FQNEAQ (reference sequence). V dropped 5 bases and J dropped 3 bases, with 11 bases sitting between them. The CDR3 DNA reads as TGTGCCAGCAGCGCCCAACAGGGCTACGAGCAGTACTTC. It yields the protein CASSAQQGYEQYF. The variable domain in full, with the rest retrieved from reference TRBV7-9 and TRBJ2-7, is DTGVSQNPRHKITKRGQNVTFRCDPISEHNRLYWYRQTLGQGPEFLTYFQNEAQLEKSRLLSDRFSAERPKGSFSTLEIQRTEQGDSAMYLCASSAQQGYEQYFGPGTRLTVT.

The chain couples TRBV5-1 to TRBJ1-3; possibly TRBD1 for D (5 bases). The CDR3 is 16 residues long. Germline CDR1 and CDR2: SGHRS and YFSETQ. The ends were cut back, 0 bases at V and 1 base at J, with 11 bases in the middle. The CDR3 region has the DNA TGCGCCAGCAGCTTGGACGGGACGCTATCTGGAAACACCATATATTTT. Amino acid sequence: CASSLDGTLSGNTIYF.

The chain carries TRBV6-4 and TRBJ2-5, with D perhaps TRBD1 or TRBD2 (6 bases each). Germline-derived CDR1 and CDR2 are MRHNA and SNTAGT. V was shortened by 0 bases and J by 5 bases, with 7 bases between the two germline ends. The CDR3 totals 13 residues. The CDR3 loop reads CASSDSGGETQYF. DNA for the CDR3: TGTGCCAGCAGTGACTCGGGGGGCGAGACCCAGTACTTC.

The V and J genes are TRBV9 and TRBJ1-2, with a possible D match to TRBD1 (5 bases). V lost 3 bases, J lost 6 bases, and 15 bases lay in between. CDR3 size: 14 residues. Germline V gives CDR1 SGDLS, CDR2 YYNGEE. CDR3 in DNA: TGTGCCAGCAGCGCGGGGGACCCCGGACATGGCTACACCTTC. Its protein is CASSAGDPGHGYTF.

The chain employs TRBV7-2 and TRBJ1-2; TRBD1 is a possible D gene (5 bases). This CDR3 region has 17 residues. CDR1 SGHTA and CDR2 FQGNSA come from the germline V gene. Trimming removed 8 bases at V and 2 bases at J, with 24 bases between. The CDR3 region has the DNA TGTGCCAGCCGGCTTTCACGGGGCCCGCCAGCAAACTATGGCTACACCTTC. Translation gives CASRLSRGPPANYGYTF. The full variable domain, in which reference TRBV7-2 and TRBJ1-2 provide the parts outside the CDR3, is GAGVSQSPSNKVTEKGKDVELRCDPISGHTALYWYRQSLGQGLEFLIYFQGNSAPDKSGLPSDRFSAERTGGSVSTLTIQRTQQEDSAVYLCASRLSRGPPANYGYTFGSGTRLTVV.

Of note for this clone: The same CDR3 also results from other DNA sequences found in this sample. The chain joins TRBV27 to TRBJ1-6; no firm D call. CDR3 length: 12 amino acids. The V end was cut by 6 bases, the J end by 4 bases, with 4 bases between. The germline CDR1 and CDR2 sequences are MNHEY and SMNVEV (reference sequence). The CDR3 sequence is CASSLYNSPLHF. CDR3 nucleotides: TGTGCCAGCAGCCTTTATAATTCACCCCTCCACTTT.

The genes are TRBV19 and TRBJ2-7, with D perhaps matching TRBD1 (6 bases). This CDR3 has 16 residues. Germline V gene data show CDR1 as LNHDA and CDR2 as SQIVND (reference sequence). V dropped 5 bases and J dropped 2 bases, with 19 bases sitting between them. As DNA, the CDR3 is TGTGCCAGTAGTGGTTGGACAGACCAAATCACCTACGAGCAGTACTTC. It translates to CASSGWTDQITYEQYF.

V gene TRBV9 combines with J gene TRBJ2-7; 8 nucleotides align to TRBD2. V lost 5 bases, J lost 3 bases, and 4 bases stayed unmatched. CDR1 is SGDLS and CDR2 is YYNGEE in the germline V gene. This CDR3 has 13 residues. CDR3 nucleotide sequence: TGTGCCAGCAGTAGCGGGGTTAGCTACGAGCAGTACTTC. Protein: CASSSGVSYEQYF.

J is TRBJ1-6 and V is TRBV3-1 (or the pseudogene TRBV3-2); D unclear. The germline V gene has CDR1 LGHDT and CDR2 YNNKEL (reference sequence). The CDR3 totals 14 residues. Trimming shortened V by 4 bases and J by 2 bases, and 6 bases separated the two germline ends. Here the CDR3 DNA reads TGTGCCAGCAGCCGACAACCCTATAATTCACCCCTCCACTTT. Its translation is CASSRQPYNSPLHF.

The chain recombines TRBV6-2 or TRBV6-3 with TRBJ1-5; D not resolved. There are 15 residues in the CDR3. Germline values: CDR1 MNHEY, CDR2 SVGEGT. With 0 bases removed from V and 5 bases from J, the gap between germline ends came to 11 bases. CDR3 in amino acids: CASSYSKGWDQPQHF. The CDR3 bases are TGTGCCAGCAGTTACTCTAAGGGTTGGGATCAGCCCCAGCATTTT.

The CDR3 nucleotides are TGTGCCATCAGTGAGGGGGCGCCGTACGAGCAGTACTTC. This sequence encodes CAISEGAPYEQYF. V and J are TRBV10-3 and TRBJ2-7, with TRBD1 as a possible D gene (5 bases). Germline CDR1 reads ENHRY; CDR2 reads SYGVKD. V was cut by 2 bases and J by 4 bases, with 9 bases left in between. The CDR3 loop spans 13 amino acids.

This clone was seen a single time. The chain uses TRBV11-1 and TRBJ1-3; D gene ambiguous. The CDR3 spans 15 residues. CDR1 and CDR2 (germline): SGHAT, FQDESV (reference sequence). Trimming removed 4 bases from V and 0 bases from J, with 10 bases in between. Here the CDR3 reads CASSSRLDSGNTIYF. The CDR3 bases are TGTGCCAGCAGCTCCCGGTTAGACTCTGGAAACACCATATATTTT.

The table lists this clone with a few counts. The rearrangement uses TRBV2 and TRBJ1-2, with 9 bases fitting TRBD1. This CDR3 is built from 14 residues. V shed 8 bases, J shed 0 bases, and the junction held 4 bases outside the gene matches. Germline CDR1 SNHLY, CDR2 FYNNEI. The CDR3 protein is CASFGTGTNYGYTF. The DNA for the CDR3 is TGTGCCAGCTTTGGGACAGGGACTAACTATGGCTACACCTTC.

CDR3 in DNA: TGTGCCAGCAGCCAAGTCCCGGACAGGCTATATGGCTACACCTTC. Amino acids: CASSQVPDRLYGYTF. V gene TRBV3-1 (or the pseudogene TRBV3-2) combines with J gene TRBJ1-2, with 7 nucleotides matching TRBD1. V trimming: 1 base; J trimming: 5 bases; junction bases outside the gene matches: 7. CDR3 length: 15 residues. Looked up from germline, CDR1 is LGHDT and CDR2 is YNNKEL (reference sequence).

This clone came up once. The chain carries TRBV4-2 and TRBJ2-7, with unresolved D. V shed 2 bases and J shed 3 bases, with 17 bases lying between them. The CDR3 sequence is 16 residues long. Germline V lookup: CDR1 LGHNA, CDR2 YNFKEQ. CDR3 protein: CASSQRAQRLFYEQYF. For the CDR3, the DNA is TGTGCCAGCAGCCAAAGGGCCCAGAGGCTATTCTACGAGCAGTACTTC.

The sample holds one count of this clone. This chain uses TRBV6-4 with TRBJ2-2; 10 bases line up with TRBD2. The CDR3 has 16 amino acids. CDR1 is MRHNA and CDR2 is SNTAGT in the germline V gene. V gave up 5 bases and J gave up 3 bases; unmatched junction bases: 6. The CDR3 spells CASSRSGLADTGELFF. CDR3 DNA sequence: TGTGCCAGCAGTCGGAGTGGACTAGCGGACACCGGGGAGCTGTTTTTT.

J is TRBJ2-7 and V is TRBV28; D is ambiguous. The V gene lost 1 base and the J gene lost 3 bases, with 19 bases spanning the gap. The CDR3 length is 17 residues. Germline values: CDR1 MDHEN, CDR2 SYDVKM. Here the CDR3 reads CASSLYDGPKGIYEQYF. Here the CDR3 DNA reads TGTGCCAGCAGTTTATACGACGGGCCTAAAGGAATCTACGAGCAGTACTTC.

The CDR3 region is CASSPARRQETQYF. The CDR3 nucleotides are TGTGCCAGCTCACCCGCGAGGAGACAAGAGACCCAGTACTTC. The rearrangement joins TRBV18 to TRBJ2-5; no clear D. This CDR3 has 14 amino acids. Trimming removed 3 bases at V and 2 bases at J, with 10 bases between. CDR1 and CDR2 from the germline V gene are KGHSH and LQKENI.

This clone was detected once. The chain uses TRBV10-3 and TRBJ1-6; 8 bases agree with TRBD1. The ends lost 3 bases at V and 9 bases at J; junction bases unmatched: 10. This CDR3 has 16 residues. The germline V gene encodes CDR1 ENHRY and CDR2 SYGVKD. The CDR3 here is CAISDWQGARGSPLHF. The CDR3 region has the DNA TGTGCCATCAGTGATTGGCAGGGGGCGCGGGGTTCACCCCTCCACTTT.